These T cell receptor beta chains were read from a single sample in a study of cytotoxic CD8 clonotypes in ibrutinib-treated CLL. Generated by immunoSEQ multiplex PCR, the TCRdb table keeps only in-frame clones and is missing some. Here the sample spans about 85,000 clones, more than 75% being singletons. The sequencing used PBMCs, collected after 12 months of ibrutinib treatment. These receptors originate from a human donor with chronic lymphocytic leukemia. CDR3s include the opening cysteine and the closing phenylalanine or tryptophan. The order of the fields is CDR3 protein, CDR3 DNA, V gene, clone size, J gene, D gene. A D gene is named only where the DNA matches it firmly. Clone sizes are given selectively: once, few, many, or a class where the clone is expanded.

CASSEWGGSVTKNIQYF,TGTGCCAGCAGTGAATGGGGGGGAAGTGTAACCAAAAACATTCAGTACTTC,TRBV25-1,NA,TRBJ2-4,TRBD2
CAISESGTNTGELFF,TGTGCCATCAGTGAGTCAGGGACGAACACCGGGGAGCTGTTTTTT,TRBV10-3,NA,TRBJ2-2,NA
CASSLSQGVSYNEQFF,TGCGCCAGCAGCTTGAGTCAGGGGGTCTCCTACAATGAGCAGTTCTTC,TRBV5-1,NA,TRBJ2-1,TRBD1
CASRTSGSRGEQYF,TGTGCCAGCAGGACTAGCGGGAGTCGGGGGGAGCAGTACTTC,TRBV10-3,NA,TRBJ2-7,TRBD2
CAIRISGSYEQYF,TGTGCCATCAGAATTAGCGGCTCCTACGAGCAGTACTTC,TRBV10-3,NA,TRBJ2-7,NA
CASSSGRRGYGYTF,TGTGCCAGCTCATCCGGCCGCCGGGGGTATGGCTACACCTTC,TRBV18,NA,TRBJ1-2,NA
CASSPATWEGYTF,TGTGCCAGCTCACCCGCGACCTGGGAGGGCTACACCTTC,TRBV18,NA,TRBJ1-2,NA
CASSLGTGSQYF,TGTGCCAGCAGCTTAGGGACTGGTTCGCAGTATTTT,TRBV11-3,NA,TRBJ2-3,NA
CASSHQGPEQYF,TGTGCCAGCAGCCACCAGGGCCCCGAGCAGTACTTC,TRBV7-9,many,TRBJ2-7,NA
CASNYRGTEAFF,TGTGCCAGTAATTACAGGGGCACTGAAGCTTTCTTT,TRBV19,few,TRBJ1-1,TRBD1
CASRDSNQPQHF,TGTGCCAGCAGAGACAGCAATCAGCCCCAGCATTTT,TRBV6-6,NA,TRBJ1-5,NA
CASSPIAGGPHEQYF,TGTGCCAGCAGCCCAATAGCGGGGGGGCCCCACGAGCAGTACTTC,TRBV5-5,NA,TRBJ2-7,TRBD2
CASTPTGGGELFF,TGTGCCAGCACCCCGACAGGGGGCGGGGAGCTGTTTTTT,TRBV7-2,NA,TRBJ2-2,TRBD1
CAISESAGSTGELFF,TGTGCCATCAGTGAGTCTGCGGGGAGCACCGGGGAGCTGTTTTTT,TRBV10-3,NA,TRBJ2-2,NA
CASSVTGTSGYEQYF,TGTGCCAGCAGCGTCACCGGGACTAGTGGGTACGAGCAGTACTTC,TRBV9,once,TRBJ2-7,TRBD2
CASRGSGTGELFF,TGCGCCAGCAGGGGATCGGGCACCGGGGAGCTGTTTTTT,TRBV5-1,NA,TRBJ2-2,NA
CAIRKTLLTGEAFF,TGTGCCATCAGGAAAACATTACTAACAGGGGAAGCTTTCTTT,TRBV10-3,NA,TRBJ1-1,NA
CASSLTGLPQETQYF,TGCGCCAGCAGCTTAACGGGACTCCCCCAAGAGACCCAGTACTTC,TRBV5-1,NA,TRBJ2-5,NA
CATSWGASSYEQYF,TGTGCCACCTCCTGGGGGGCATCCTCCTACGAGCAGTACTTC,TRBV7-9,NA,TRBJ2-7,NA
CAWSVGPEAFF,TGTGCCTGGAGTGTAGGTCCTGAAGCTTTCTTT,TRBV30,few,TRBJ1-1,NA
CASTKSSPSEKLFF,TGTGCCAGCACCAAGTCCAGTCCCAGCGAAAAACTGTTTTTT,TRBV2,NA,TRBJ1-4,NA
CASREGPNEQFF,TGTGCCAGCAGGGAGGGGCCGAATGAGCAGTTCTTC,TRBV27,few,TRBJ2-1,NA